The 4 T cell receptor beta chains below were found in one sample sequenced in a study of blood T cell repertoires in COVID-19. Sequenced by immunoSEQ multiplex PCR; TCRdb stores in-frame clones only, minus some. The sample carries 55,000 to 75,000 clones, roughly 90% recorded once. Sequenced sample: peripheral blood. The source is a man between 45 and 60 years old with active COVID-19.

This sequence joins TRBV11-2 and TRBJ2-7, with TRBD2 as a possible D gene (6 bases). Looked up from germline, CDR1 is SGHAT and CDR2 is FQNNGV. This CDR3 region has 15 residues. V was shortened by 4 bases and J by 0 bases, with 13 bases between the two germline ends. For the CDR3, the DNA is TGTGCCAGCAGCTCCGGGAGAAGGGTCTCCTACGAGCAGTACTTC. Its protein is CASSSGRRVSYEQYF.

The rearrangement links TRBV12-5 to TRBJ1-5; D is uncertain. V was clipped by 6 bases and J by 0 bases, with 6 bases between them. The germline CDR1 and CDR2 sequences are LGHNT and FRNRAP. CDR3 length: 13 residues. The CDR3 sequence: CASGYYSNQPQHF. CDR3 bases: TGTGCTAGTGGGTATTATAGCAATCAGCCCCAGCATTTT.

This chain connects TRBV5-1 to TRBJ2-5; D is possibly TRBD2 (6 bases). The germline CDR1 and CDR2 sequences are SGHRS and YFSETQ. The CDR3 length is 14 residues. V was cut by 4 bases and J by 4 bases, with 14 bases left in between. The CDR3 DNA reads TGCGCCAGCAGCGGAGTCGGGACTTTAGAGACCCAGTACTTC. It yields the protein CASSGVGTLETQYF.

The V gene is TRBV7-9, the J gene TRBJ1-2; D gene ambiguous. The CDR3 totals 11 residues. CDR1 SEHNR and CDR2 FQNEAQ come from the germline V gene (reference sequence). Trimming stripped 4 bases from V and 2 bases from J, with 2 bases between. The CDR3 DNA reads TGTGCCAGCAGCTCAAACTATGGCTACACCTTC. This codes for CASSSNYGYTF.